What follows are 32 T cell receptor beta chains derived from one specimen sequenced in a study of CD8+ T cells in alopecia areata. Reverse transcription of extracted RNA yielded cDNA, which provided the sequencing template. TCRdb keeps only in-frame clones here, not all; method: immunoSEQ multiplex PCR. The table records 100,000 to 120,000 clones, roughly 56% of them present only once. Sample treatment: oral pan-JAK inhibitor, 5-10 mg twice daily. The material sequenced was CD4+ T cells sorted from blood, taken at week 24, from a patient treated with tofacitinib. The receptors derive from a human donor with alopecia areata.

This clone has a single count. V gene TRBV30 combines with J gene TRBJ1-1; D remains ambiguous. V was cut by 8 bases and J by 6 bases, with 13 bases left in between. Germline-derived CDR1 and CDR2 are GTSNPN and SVGIG (reference sequence). The CDR3 contains 11 residues. The CDR3 loop is CALRQAAEAFF. DNA of the CDR3: TGTGCCCTACGCCAGGCAGCTGAAGCTTTCTTT.

The chain couples TRBV29-1 to TRBJ1-1, with unresolved D. Germline-derived CDR1 and CDR2 are SQVTM and ANQGSEA. The CDR3 loop spans 12 amino acids. V lost 5 bases, J lost 1 base, and 8 bases lay in between. CDR3: CSVNAENTEAFF. For the CDR3, the DNA is TGCAGCGTTAACGCGGAGAACACTGAAGCTTTCTTT.

The rearrangement joins TRBV28 to TRBJ2-3; perhaps TRBD2 as D (6 bases). The ends were cut back, 5 bases at V and 1 base at J, with 13 bases in the middle. Per the germline V gene, CDR1 is MDHEN and CDR2 is SYDVKM. The CDR3 consists of 15 residues. The CDR3 bases are TGTGCCAGCAGTGCTCCGGGACTCGGCACAGATACGCAGTATTTT. Protein product: CASSAPGLGTDTQYF.

The gene calls are TRBV7-2 and TRBJ1-6; 10 bases map to TRBD1. In germline, CDR1 is SGHTA, CDR2 FQGNSA. The CDR3 contains 14 residues. Germline trimming cut 4 bases from V and 10 bases from J; bases unmatched to any gene: 4. The CDR3, as DNA: TGTGCCAGCAGCTCCAGGGACAGGGGATCACCCCTCCACTTT. As protein: CASSSRDRGSPLHF.

This clone has a single count. V gene TRBV6-6 combines with J gene TRBJ1-1; tentative D call: TRBD1 (5 bases). Germline lookup yields CDR1 MNHNY and CDR2 SVGAGI (reference sequence). This CDR3 contains 12 residues. Deletions cut 5 bases from V and 8 bases from J, with 12 bases between. In DNA, the CDR3 is TGTGCCAGCAGTAATCAGGGTAGAGAAGCTTTCTTT. Its translation is CASSNQGREAFF.

This chain links TRBV27 with TRBJ2-3, with 13 positions matching TRBD2. The length of the CDR3 is 15 residues. The germline V gene has CDR1 MNHEY and CDR2 SMNVEV (reference sequence). V lost 5 bases and J lost 4; bases outside the gene matches: 3. CDR3 sequence reads: CASSIGLAGADTQYF. CDR3 coding DNA: TGTGCCAGCAGTATCGGACTAGCGGGGGCAGATACGCAGTATTTT.

The chain joins TRBV6-5 to TRBJ2-7; the D call may be TRBD1 or TRBD2 (5 bases each). Germline V gives CDR1 MNHEY, CDR2 SVGAGI. The CDR3 runs to 13 residues. Trimming took off 6 bases at V and 6 bases at J, with 15 bases between the two ends. The CDR3 nucleotides are TGTGCCAGCAGCCCGGCTGGGACGGGCGAGCAGTACTTC. Its protein product is CASSPAGTGEQYF.

In its sample, this clone was seen a few times. V and J are TRBV7-9 and TRBJ1-1; possibly TRBD1 for D (6 bases). The V and J ends lost 10 bases and 0 bases respectively, with 12 bases between them. The CDR3 totals 13 residues. Germline V gene lookup returns CDR1 SEHNR and CDR2 FQNEAQ (reference sequence). The CDR3, as DNA: TGTGCCACTGGACAGCAAATGAACACTGAAGCTTTCTTT. Its translation: CATGQQMNTEAFF.

This chain links TRBV23-1 with TRBJ1-1; D unclear. TRBV23-1 is flagged as an ORF with uncertain function. CDR3 length equals 14 residues. V dropped 0 bases and J dropped 10 bases, with 15 bases sitting between them. The CDR3 protein is CASSQSSRPAGAFF. DNA of the CDR3: TGCGCCAGCAGTCAATCTTCCCGTCCAGCGGGAGCTTTCTTT.

The chain employs TRBV27 and TRBJ1-1, with 7 bases fitting TRBD1. The germline CDR1 and CDR2 sequences are MNHEY and SMNVEV (reference sequence). The ends lost 10 bases at V and 3 bases at J; junction bases unmatched: 11. The CDR3 is 14 amino acids. The DNA of the CDR3 is TGTGCCATCCAACCCCCGGGACAGCACACTGAAGCTTTCTTT. Translating it yields CAIQPPGQHTEAFF.

V usage is TRBV5-6 and J usage is TRBJ2-7, with TRBD2 as a possible D gene (5 bases). The germline V gene has CDR1 SGHDT and CDR2 YYEEEE. CDR3 length: 15 residues. V was clipped by 0 bases and J by 4 bases, with 14 bases between them. CDR3 DNA sequence: TGTGCCAGCAGCTTGGCCCTCGGGATCGGTTACGAGCAGTACTTC. Protein: CASSLALGIGYEQYF. Looking up the rest from reference TRBV5-6 and TRBJ2-7 gives the full variable domain: DAGVTQSPTHLIKTRGQQVTLRCSPKSGHDTVSWYQQALGQGPQFIFQYYEEEERQRGNFPDRFSGHQFPNYSSELNVNALLLGDSALYLCASSLALGIGYEQYFGPGTRLTVT.

The chain is built from TRBV29-1 and TRBJ2-5; perhaps TRBD2 as D (6 bases). V was shortened by 8 bases and J by 5 bases, with 9 bases between the two germline ends. CDR1 is SQVTM, CDR2 ANQGSEA, per germline. The CDR3 length is 10 residues. CDR3 in DNA: TGCAGCTGCGGGGAGGAGACCCAGTACTTC. Encoded protein: CSCGEETQYF.

The V call is TRBV5-4, the J call TRBJ1-1; 10 bases map to TRBD1. There are 16 residues in the CDR3. Germline values: CDR1 SGHNT, CDR2 YYREEE (reference sequence). Trimming took 3 bases from V and 0 from J; bases not matched to a gene: 5. CDR3 DNA: TGTGCCAGCAGCTCGGACAGGGGGGGCATGAACACTGAAGCTTTCTTT. It codes for CASSSDRGGMNTEAFF.

This chain connects TRBV4-1 to TRBJ2-6, with D perhaps matching TRBD1 (6 bases). This CDR3 has 18 residues. Germline V CDR1 and CDR2: MGHRA, YSYEKL. With 8 bases removed from V and 4 bases from J, the gap between germline ends came to 24 bases. CDR3 sequence reads: CASRRVGQSRSGANVLTF. CDR3 bases: TGCGCCAGCCGACGCGTAGGACAGAGTCGCTCCGGGGCCAACGTCCTGACTTTC.

V and J are TRBV11-1 and TRBJ1-1; D gene uncertain. Trimming pared 3 bases from V and 8 bases from J, leaving 10 bases between. CDR3 size: 12 residues. Germline loops: CDR1 SGHAT, CDR2 FQDESV (reference sequence). Here the CDR3 DNA reads TGTGCCAGCAGCTTTCGGGGTAAAGAAGCTTTCTTT. Protein: CASSFRGKEAFF.

The J gene is TRBJ2-6, the V gene TRBV29-1; D is tentatively TRBD1 or TRBD2 (5 bases each). This CDR3 has 13 residues. Germline loops: CDR1 SQVTM, CDR2 ANQGSEA. Trimming pared 5 bases from V and 4 bases from J, leaving 9 bases between. DNA of the CDR3: TGCAGCGTTAGGGACGGGGGGGCCAACGTCCTGACTTTC. It yields the protein CSVRDGGANVLTF.

This clone was seen just once. The V and J genes are TRBV2 and TRBJ1-5; the match to TRBD1 covers 7 bases. The germline V gene encodes CDR1 SNHLY and CDR2 FYNNEI. The CDR3 loop spans 12 amino acids. The trim removed 3 bases at V and 15 bases at J, leaving 8 bases unmatched. CDR3 region: CASSDFGRGWHF. The CDR3 DNA follows: TGTGCCAGCAGTGATTTTGGCAGGGGGTGGCATTTT.

This clone has only a few counts. This chain links TRBV25-1 with TRBJ1-1; D unclear. The V gene lost 4 bases and the J gene lost 1 base, with 13 bases spanning the gap. The CDR3 contains 15 residues. CDR1 MGHDK and CDR2 SYGVNS come from the germline V gene. DNA of the CDR3: TGTGCCAGCAGTGCTTCTTTCGGGAGGAACACTGAAGCTTTCTTT. Translating gives CASSASFGRNTEAFF.

This clone was counted between two and nine times. V usage is TRBV29-1 and J usage is TRBJ2-1; TRBD1 might be the D (6 bases). Germline V gene sequence: CDR1 SQVTM, CDR2 ANQGSEA. Trimming removed 6 bases from V and 8 bases from J, with 17 bases in between. This CDR3 has 13 residues. The CDR3 region is CSVRDTPLDEQFF. The CDR3 coding sequence is TGCAGCGTCCGGGACACCCCTTTGGATGAGCAGTTCTTC.

This clone rates as medium-sized. The rearrangement joins TRBV19 to TRBJ1-6; D possibly corresponds to TRBD1 (6 bases). The CDR3 extends over 14 amino acids. From germline, CDR1 is LNHDA and CDR2 SQIVND (reference sequence). Trimming stripped 5 bases from V and 6 bases from J, with 11 bases between. As DNA, the CDR3 is TGTGCCAGTAGTTTGTCACAGGGTAATTCACCCCTCCACTTT. It codes for CASSLSQGNSPLHF. Complete variable domain (other parts from reference TRBV19 and TRBJ1-6): DGGITQSPKYLFRKEGQNVTLSCEQNLNHDAMYWYRQDPGQGLRLIYYSQIVNDFQKGDIAEGYSVSREKKESFPLTVTSAQKNPTAFYLCASSLSQGNSPLHFGNGTRLTVT.

This clone was seen once. The genes are TRBV15 and TRBJ2-3; D unresolved. The germline CDR1 and CDR2 sequences are LNHNV and YYDKDF (reference sequence). Trimming pared 0 bases from V and 2 bases from J, leaving 3 bases between. CDR3 length: 13 residues. CDR3 nucleotide sequence: TGTGCCACCAGCAGAGAGTACACAGATACGCAGTATTTT. Translated: CATSREYTDTQYF.

This sequence joins TRBV5-1 and TRBJ2-5; no clear D. The germline CDR1 and CDR2 sequences are SGHRS and YFSETQ. Between the trimmed V and J ends, which lost 0 bases and 13 bases, there was a span of 13 bases. The CDR3 has 12 residues. In DNA form, the CDR3 reads TGCGCCAGCAGCTTGGAGGTGGGTCGGTGGTACTTC. Translation: CASSLEVGRWYF. Based on the CDR3 plus reference TRBV5-1 and TRBJ2-5, the full variable domain is KAGVTQTPRYLIKTRGQQVTLSCSPISGHRSVSWYQQTPGQGLQFLFEYFSETQRNKGNFPGRFSGRQFSNSRSEMNVSTLELGDSALYLCASSLEVGRWYFGPGTRLLVL.

Details on this clone: Distinct nucleotide sequences in the sample also encode this CDR3. The chain uses TRBV5-1 and TRBJ2-3; D is uncertain. Germline CDR1 SGHRS, CDR2 YFSETQ. The V end was cut by 0 bases, the J end by 1 base, with 3 bases between. The CDR3 is 13 amino acids. The CDR3 region is CASSLGGTDTQYF. CDR3 coding DNA: TGCGCCAGCAGCTTGGGGGGCACAGATACGCAGTATTTT.

The V and J genes are TRBV9 and TRBJ2-7, with 11 positions matching TRBD2. CDR1 and CDR2 from the germline V gene are SGDLS and YYNGEE. V trimming: 4 bases; J trimming: 5 bases; junction bases outside the gene matches: 5. The CDR3 has 14 amino acids. CDR3 region: CASSFTSGGNEQYF. DNA for the CDR3: TGTGCCAGCAGCTTTACTAGCGGGGGCAACGAGCAGTACTTC.

This clone has a single count. CDR3 in amino acids: CAWSQDRTDTQYF. The CDR3 bases are TGTGCCTGGAGTCAGGACCGCACAGATACGCAGTATTTT. The chain couples TRBV30 to TRBJ2-3; the D is unclear. Trimming cost V 2 bases and J 1 base, with 7 bases left between them. The germline CDR1 and CDR2 sequences are GTSNPN and SVGIG (reference sequence). The CDR3 is 13 residues long.

This clone has a handful of counts. The chain employs TRBV4-3 and TRBJ1-4, with D unclear. Trimming left V 4 bases short and J 0 bases short, with 12 bases between. CDR1 LGHNA and CDR2 YSLEER come from the germline V gene. The CDR3 totals 16 residues. The CDR3 DNA reads TGCGCCAGCAGCCCAGGATCCTCGGCAACTAATGAAAAACTGTTTTTT. Encoded protein: CASSPGSSATNEKLFF.

The table lists this clone with a few counts. CDR3 coding DNA: TGTGCCAGCAGTCCTAGACTAGCGGGGGCGGAGACCCAGTACTTC. Translation: CASSPRLAGAETQYF. The V call is TRBV27, the J call TRBJ2-5, with 12 bases fitting TRBD2. Trimming cost V 5 bases and J 5 bases; bases outside gene matches: 6. Germline-derived CDR1 and CDR2 are MNHEY and SMNVEV (reference sequence). The CDR3 extends over 15 amino acids.

V usage is TRBV11-3 and J usage is TRBJ2-5; D may be TRBD2 (5 bases). The ends were cut back, 4 bases at V and 2 bases at J, with 17 bases in the middle. Per germline, CDR1 SGHNT and CDR2 YENEEA. The CDR3 extends over 16 amino acids. In DNA, the CDR3 is TGTGCCAGCAGCTCGTGGACTGCCGGCCAACAAGAGACCCAGTACTTC. Residues: CASSSWTAGQQETQYF.

The V and J genes are TRBV30 and TRBJ2-4; a possible D gene is TRBD2 (6 bases). Looked up from germline, CDR1 is GTSNPN and CDR2 is SVGIG (reference sequence). The CDR3 has 15 residues. V was pared by 0 bases and J by 1 base, with 10 bases between. In DNA form, the CDR3 reads TGTGCCTGGAGTGTAGGAGGGTTTGCCAAAAACATTCAGTACTTC. Its protein product is CAWSVGGFAKNIQYF.

The chain combines TRBV13 with TRBJ2-7, with TRBD2 matching 11 bases. This CDR3 has 16 residues. Germline V CDR1 and CDR2: PRHDT, FYEKMQ (reference sequence). V shed 5 bases and J 1 base; nucleotides not matched to a gene: 7. The CDR3 spells CASSPRGTSGSYEQYF. The CDR3 coding sequence is TGTGCCAGCAGCCCCCGGGGGACTAGCGGTTCCTACGAGCAGTACTTC.

J is TRBJ2-3 and V is TRBV5-1, with D hard to call. The CDR3 has 16 amino acids. Germline lookup yields CDR1 SGHRS and CDR2 YFSETQ. V lost 4 bases, J lost 5 bases, and 20 bases lay in between. The CDR3 DNA reads as TGCGCCAGCAGCCTCCGACTCGGTCCCCCTGGAGATACGCAGTATTTT. It is translated as CASSLRLGPPGDTQYF.

This sequence joins TRBV30 and TRBJ1-4, with D possibly TRBD1 on 6 matching bases. Germline V gives CDR1 GTSNPN, CDR2 SVGIG (reference sequence). This CDR3 has 12 amino acids. The V gene lost 7 bases and the J gene lost 7 bases, with 13 bases spanning the gap. CDR3 amino acids: CASEGGGEKLFF. In DNA, the CDR3 is TGTGCCTCCGAGGGGGGAGGTGAAAAACTGTTTTTT.